This TCR beta chain was sequenced in a study of hypomethylating agent response in myelodysplastic syndrome. The protocol was immunoSEQ multiplex PCR, while the TCRdb copy is restricted to in-frame clones and leaves out a portion. The sample has roughly 4,700 clones; roughly 80% are singletons. This clone was detected only a few times. V lost 2 bases, J lost 4 bases, and 15 bases lay in between. CDR3 length equals 16 residues. Germline V lookup: CDR1 SGHRS, CDR2 YFSETQ. The source material was bone marrow, sampled before or after starting hypomethylating agent treatment for myelodysplastic syndrome (not recorded which). This sequence originates from a human donor with myelodysplastic syndrome. This rearrangement joins TRBV5-1 to TRBJ2-2; a possible D gene is TRBD1 (5 bases). The chain's CDR3 is CASSLQDRPGTGELFF. The DNA of the CDR3 is TGCGCCAGCAGCTTACAGGACCGTCCGGGCACCGGGGAGCTGTTTTTT.